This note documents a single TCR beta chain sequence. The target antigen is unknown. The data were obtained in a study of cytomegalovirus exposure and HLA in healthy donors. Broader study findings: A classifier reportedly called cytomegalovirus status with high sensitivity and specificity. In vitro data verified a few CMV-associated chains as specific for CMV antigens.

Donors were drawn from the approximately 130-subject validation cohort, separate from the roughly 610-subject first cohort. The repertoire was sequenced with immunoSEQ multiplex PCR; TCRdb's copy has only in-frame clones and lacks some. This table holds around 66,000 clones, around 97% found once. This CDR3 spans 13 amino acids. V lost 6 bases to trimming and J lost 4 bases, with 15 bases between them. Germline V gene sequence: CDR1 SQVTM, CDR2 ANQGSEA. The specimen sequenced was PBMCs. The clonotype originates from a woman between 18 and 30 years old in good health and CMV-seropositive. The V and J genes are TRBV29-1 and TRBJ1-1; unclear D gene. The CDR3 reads CSVPGRVGTEAFF. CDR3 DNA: TGCAGCGTCCCGGGGAGGGTGGGCACTGAAGCTTTCTTT.